The table lists the clone carrying this T cell receptor beta chain with many counts. Its antigen is not known. Relative to the germline gene, one junction end is altered; a read error may explain this. The CDR3 contains 13 residues. Germline lookup yields CDR1 SGHRS and CDR2 YFSETQ. The sample is drawn from a study of neurological immune-mediated disorders. Notes on the study in general: The absence of any CDR3 amino acid sequence shared by expanded clones across subjects suggests that repertoires were private in all groups.

From the 5' RACE reads, TCRdb called clonotypes with MiXCR, one entry per CDR3 protein. The sample carries about 74,000 distinct CDR3 sequences, less than 5.5% recorded once. J is TRBJ1-2 and V is TRBV5-1; 7 nucleotides match TRBD1. The sequenced material came from PBMCs. The clonotype was recovered from a man in his late teens or twenties with multiple sclerosis. In nucleotides, the CDR3 is TGTGCCAGCAGCCCGGGACAGAACTATGGCTACACCTTC. Translation gives CASSPGQNYGYTF.